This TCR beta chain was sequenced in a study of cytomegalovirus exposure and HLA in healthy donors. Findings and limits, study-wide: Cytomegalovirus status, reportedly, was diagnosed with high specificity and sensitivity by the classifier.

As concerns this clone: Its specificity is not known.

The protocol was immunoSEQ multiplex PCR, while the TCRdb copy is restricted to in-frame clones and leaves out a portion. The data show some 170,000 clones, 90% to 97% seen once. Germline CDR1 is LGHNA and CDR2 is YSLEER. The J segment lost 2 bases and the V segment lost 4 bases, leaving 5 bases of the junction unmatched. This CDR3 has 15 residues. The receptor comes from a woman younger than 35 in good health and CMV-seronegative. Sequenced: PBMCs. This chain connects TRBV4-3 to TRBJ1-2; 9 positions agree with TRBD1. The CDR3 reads CASSRTGTGNYGYTF. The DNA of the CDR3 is TGCGCCAGCAGCCGCACCGGGACAGGGAACTATGGCTACACCTTC.